The 23 T cell receptor beta chains given below trace back to one sample, sequenced in a study of cytomegalovirus exposure and HLA in healthy donors. PCR amplification relied on 60 Vbeta primers (plus 13 Jbeta primers). Some clones are missing from TCRdb's copy, which holds only in-frame ones; the method was immunoSEQ multiplex PCR. This sample has under 200,000 clones, with about 80% found just once. Sequencing was performed on PBMCs. The source is a man under 40 in good health and CMV-seronegative.

V is TRBV6-1 and J is TRBJ2-1; 12 bases agree with TRBD2. After removal of 1 base from V and 8 bases from J, the junction contained 9 bases not matched to a gene. The CDR3 extends over 17 amino acids. Germline V gives CDR1 MNHNS, CDR2 SASEGT. CDR3 bases: TGTGCCAGCAGTGAAGACCCTAGCGGGAGGGGAGGTTATGAGCAGTTCTTC. Translated: CASSEDPSGRGGYEQFF.

The chain uses TRBV13 and TRBJ2-7, with TRBD1 matching over 10 bases. Germline V gene sequence: CDR1 PRHDT, CDR2 FYEKMQ (reference sequence). This CDR3 is built from 14 residues. The trim removed 6 bases at V and 5 bases at J, leaving 7 bases unmatched. CDR3 sequence (DNA): TGTGCCAGCAGGTACGGGACAGGGGTCCACGAGCAGTACTTC. This translates into CASRYGTGVHEQYF.

The chain has TRBV6-5 and TRBJ2-5; a possible D gene is TRBD1 (6 bases). The DNA end is more similar to TRBJ2-7, so the J call may be wrong. The V gene's germline CDR1 is MNHEY and CDR2 SVGAGI. The CDR3 contains 13 residues. CDR3 in DNA: TGTGCCAGCAGCCTAACAGGGAACTACGAGCAGTACTTC. This translates into CASSLTGNYEQYF.

The chain carries TRBV6-5 and TRBJ2-7, with TRBD1 matching 8 bases. This CDR3 region has 13 residues. Germline V lookup: CDR1 MNHEY, CDR2 SVGAGI. J lost 6 bases, V lost 6 bases, and 7 bases had no gene match. CDR3 sequence reads: CASSRQGFLEQYF. CDR3 bases: TGTGCCAGCAGCCGACAGGGGTTTCTCGAGCAGTACTTC.

This clone was counted between two and nine times. The rearrangement uses TRBV9 and TRBJ1-1; tentative D call: TRBD1 (6 bases). The V end lost 1 base, the J end lost 3 bases, and 7 bases lay between the germline ends. The V gene's germline CDR1 is SGDLS and CDR2 YYNGEE. CDR3 length: 13 residues. The CDR3 reads CASSVQGYTEAFF. The DNA of the CDR3 is TGTGCCAGCAGCGTACAGGGGTACACTGAAGCTTTCTTT.

The CDR3 DNA sequence: TGTGCCAGCAGTTCCTTAGGTAGCCTTGGCTACACCTTC. Its translation is CASSSLGSLGYTF. J is TRBJ1-2 and V is TRBV27; no reliable D call. Germline CDR1 reads MNHEY; CDR2 reads SMNVEV (reference sequence). This CDR3 is 13 amino acids long. V was cut by 4 bases and J by 7 bases, with 13 bases left in between.

CDR3 nucleotide sequence: TGCGCCAGCAGCCCCCACCCCCGGACAGAATCTGGGATTTCACCCCTCCACTTT. Translating it yields CASSPHPRTESGISPLHF. The rearrangement joins TRBV5-1 to TRBJ1-6; D might be TRBD1 (6 bases). With 4 bases removed from V and 9 bases from J, the gap between germline ends came to 26 bases. Germline V gene data show CDR1 as SGHRS and CDR2 as YFSETQ. The CDR3 totals 18 residues. Variable domain in full (rest from reference TRBV5-1 and TRBJ1-6): KAGVTQTPRYLIKTRGQQVTLSCSPISGHRSVSWYQQTPGQGLQFLFEYFSETQRNKGNFPGRFSGRQFSNSRSEMNVSTLELGDSALYLCASSPHPRTESGISPLHFGNGTRLTVT.

There are a few counts of this clone. CDR3 sequence: CASSAGQGRNTEAFF. In nucleotides, the CDR3 is TGCGCCAGCAGCGCCGGACAGGGGAGGAACACTGAAGCTTTCTTT. The chain joins TRBV5-1 to TRBJ1-1, with TRBD1 matching over 9 bases. The CDR3 loop spans 15 amino acids. Losses at the gene ends were 4 bases for V and 1 base for J; bases not matched to a gene: 5. The germline gives CDR1 SGHRS, CDR2 YFSETQ.

This chain connects TRBV2 to TRBJ1-2, with a tentative D call TRBD1 (5 bases). Germline loops: CDR1 SNHLY, CDR2 FYNNEI. The CDR3 has 11 residues. V gave up 7 bases and J gave up 4 bases, with 7 bases separating them. The CDR3 nucleotides read TGTGCCAGCACGGGGGTCTATGGCTACACCTTC. Its protein is CASTGVYGYTF.

Only one count was recorded for this clone. The junction departs from the called germline gene at one end, perhaps through a read error. The chain recombines TRBV14 with TRBJ2-2, with a weak D call TRBD1 (7 bases). This CDR3 region has 16 residues. Germline assignment: CDR1 SGHDN and CDR2 FVKESK. Here the CDR3 DNA reads TGTGCCAGCAGCCAAACCACAGGGGCCACAGGCGGGGTGCTGTTTTTT. Amino acids: CASSQTTGATGGVLFF.

There are a few counts of this clone. The chain joins TRBV30 to TRBJ1-1; 10 bases map to TRBD1. V lost 5 bases to trimming and J lost 1 base; unmatched junction nucleotides: 1. Germline CDR1 GTSNPN, CDR2 SVGIG (reference sequence). The CDR3 consists of 13 residues. The CDR3 DNA sequence: TGTGCCTGGGGGACAGGGGCGAACACTGAAGCTTTCTTT. Its translation: CAWGTGANTEAFF. Full variable domain (outside the CDR3, taken from reference TRBV30 and TRBJ1-1): SQTIHQWPATLVQPVGSPLSLECTVEGTSNPNLYWYRQAAGRGLQLLFYSVGIGQISSEVPQNLSASRPQDRQFILSSKKLLLSDSGFYLCAWGTGANTEAFFGQGTRLTVV.

The chain uses TRBV7-9 and TRBJ2-7; 8 bases agree with TRBD1. V lost 2 bases, J lost 7 bases, and 7 bases stayed unmatched. The CDR3 is 14 residues long. CDR1 is SEHNR, CDR2 FQNEAQ, per germline (reference sequence). CDR3 region: CASSLTNRGWEQYF. In DNA form, the CDR3 reads TGTGCCAGCAGCTTAACGAACAGGGGGTGGGAGCAGTACTTC. The entire variable domain, with the rest obtained from reference TRBV7-9 and TRBJ2-7, is as follows: DTGVSQNPRHKITKRGQNVTFRCDPISEHNRLYWYRQTLGQGPEFLTYFQNEAQLEKSRLLSDRFSAERPKGSFSTLEIQRTEQGDSAMYLCASSLTNRGWEQYFGPGTRLTVT.

The chain uses TRBV2 and TRBJ2-2, with 11 bases lining up with TRBD1. The CDR3 is 14 residues long. Germline V gives CDR1 SNHLY, CDR2 FYNNEI. The V and J ends lost 6 bases and 7 bases, in that order; junction bases with no gene match: 4. The CDR3: CASRRTGGVGELFF. DNA for the CDR3: TGTGCCAGCAGAAGGACAGGGGGCGTCGGGGAGCTGTTTTTT.

The CDR3 region is CATGEGETQYF. The CDR3 DNA reads as TGTGCGACAGGGGAGGGCGAGACCCAGTACTTC. The genes are TRBV10-3 and TRBJ2-5; weak D call: TRBD1 (8 bases). Germline loops: CDR1 ENHRY, CDR2 SYGVKD. The CDR3 consists of 11 residues.

J is TRBJ2-5 and V is TRBV28, with 10 bases matching TRBD2. The germline V gene has CDR1 MDHEN and CDR2 SYDVKM. The trim removed 2 bases at V and 5 bases at J, leaving 8 bases unmatched. This CDR3 has 16 amino acids. The CDR3 DNA reads TGTGCCAGCAGTTTAGGATGGCTAGCGGGAGTGGAGACCCAGTACTTC. This encodes CASSLGWLAGVETQYF.

The rearrangement joins TRBV27 to TRBJ2-1; D possibly corresponds to TRBD2 (5 bases). V was trimmed by 5 bases and J by 8 bases, leaving 16 bases between them. CDR1 MNHEY and CDR2 SMNVEV come from the germline V gene (reference sequence). The CDR3 sequence is 14 residues long. The chain's CDR3 is CASSKLVGIHEQFF. CDR3 DNA: TGTGCCAGCAGTAAACTAGTGGGAATCCATGAGCAGTTCTTC.

This clone was detected once. The V call is TRBV30, the J call TRBJ1-5, with 8 bases lining up with TRBD1. In germline, CDR1 is GTSNPN, CDR2 SVGIG (reference sequence). The CDR3 length is 14 residues. The V gene end was trimmed by 0 bases and the J gene end by 7 bases; junction bases not matched to a gene: 5. CDR3 nucleotide sequence: TGTGCCTGGAGTGTATCAGGGGGCGGGCAGCCCCAGCATTTT. It translates to CAWSVSGGGQPQHF.

The V gene is TRBV29-1, the J gene TRBJ2-6; no clear D gene. The V end was cut by 5 bases, the J end by 1 base, with 9 bases between. This CDR3 spans 14 amino acids. Per germline, CDR1 SQVTM and CDR2 ANQGSEA. The CDR3 region has the DNA TGCAGCGTTTCTCTGTCTTCTGGGGCCAACGTCCTGACTTTC. This sequence encodes CSVSLSSGANVLTF.

V and J are TRBV30 and TRBJ2-6, with D maybe TRBD1 (5 bases). Germline V CDR1 and CDR2: GTSNPN, SVGIG (reference sequence). The V end lost 4 bases, the J end lost 0 bases, and 13 bases lay between the germline ends. The CDR3 runs to 16 residues. The CDR3 coding sequence is TGTGCCTGGACGACCCCAGGGTACTCTGGGGCCAACGTCCTGACTTTC. Residues: CAWTTPGYSGANVLTF. Combining the CDR3 with reference TRBV30 and TRBJ2-6 gives the whole variable domain SQTIHQWPATLVQPVGSPLSLECTVEGTSNPNLYWYRQAAGRGLQLLFYSVGIGQISSEVPQNLSASRPQDRQFILSSKKLLLSDSGFYLCAWTTPGYSGANVLTFGAGSRLTVL.

On this clone itself: The sample has other DNA sequences that encode this CDR3 too. V and J are TRBV30 and TRBJ1-1; 7 bases map to TRBD1. V dropped 2 bases and J dropped 6; count of bases not matched to a gene: 3. CDR1 is GTSNPN and CDR2 is SVGIG in the germline V gene (reference sequence). This CDR3 contains 12 residues. CDR3 loop: CAWSSQGAEAFF. The CDR3 nucleotides read TGTGCCTGGAGTAGCCAGGGGGCTGAAGCTTTCTTT. The whole variable domain, remainder taken from reference TRBV30 and TRBJ1-1, is SQTIHQWPATLVQPVGSPLSLECTVEGTSNPNLYWYRQAAGRGLQLLFYSVGIGQISSEVPQNLSASRPQDRQFILSSKKLLLSDSGFYLCAWSSQGAEAFFGQGTRLTVV.

The chain uses TRBV5-4 and TRBJ2-3; TRBD2 matches 7 bases. Germline-derived CDR1 and CDR2 are SGHNT and YYREEE (reference sequence). Trimming cost V 4 bases and J 0 bases; bases outside gene matches: 11. There are 17 residues in the CDR3. The CDR3 spells CASSTPASGYSTDTQYF. The CDR3 bases are TGTGCCAGCAGCACGCCGGCTAGCGGATACAGCACAGATACGCAGTATTTT.

This chain uses TRBV7-2 with TRBJ2-2; D is perhaps TRBD2 (6 bases). Between the trimmed V and J ends, which lost 5 bases and 6 bases, there was a span of 13 bases. There are 14 residues in the CDR3. The germline V gene encodes CDR1 SGHTA and CDR2 FQGNSA. CDR3 protein: CASSRSGPAGELFF. CDR3 sequence (DNA): TGTGCCAGCAGCCGGAGCGGGCCCGCCGGGGAGCTGTTTTTT.

The V gene is TRBV11-3, the J gene TRBJ2-5; D is ambiguous. Germline V CDR1 and CDR2: SGHNT, YENEEA. The CDR3 is 14 residues long. V was trimmed by 1 base and J by 4 bases, leaving 10 bases between them. The DNA for the CDR3 is TGTGCCAGCAGCTTAGGTCCAGGAACAGAGACCCAGTACTTC. It specifies CASSLGPGTETQYF.